This section outlines one T cell receptor (beta chain) sequence together with its context. CDR1 is SQVTM, CDR2 ANQGSEA, per germline. V lost 3 bases and J 0 bases, leaving 11 bases between the germline ends. The CDR3 covers 14 residues. This record belongs to a study of regulatory T cells in long-lasting Graves disease. Assembly of TCR beta libraries relied on iRepertoire HTBI primers together with Arm-PCR of CDR3 regions. TCRdb itself ran the multiplex PCR reads through MiXCR, one entry per CDR3 protein. In the table there are 320,000 or so distinct CDR3 sequences, roughly 18% of which are singletons. Time point indicated: newly diagnosed GD, antithyroid drugs for less than 3 months. With RNA extracted from PBMCs as input, the TCR library was made.

This sample comprised peripheral blood mononuclear cells (PBMCs), obtained at new diagnosis, from a patient treated with antithyroid drugs. The TCR sequence derives from a female donor with Graves disease. The V call is TRBV29-1, the J call TRBJ2-5, with D unclear. CDR3 in DNA: TGCAGCGTTGATACCGCCCCGTACCAAGAGACCCAGTACTTC. Its protein is CSVDTAPYQETQYF.